The count of the clone carrying this TCR beta chain is one. Clones were sequenced by immunoSEQ multiplex PCR, and TCRdb holds only the in-frame ones, with some missing. The table lists 650,000 to 800,000 clones, around 90% of them singletons. The data stem from a study of blood T cell repertoires in COVID-19. The germline gives CDR1 WSHSY, CDR2 SAAADI. This CDR3 contains 13 residues. The V end was cut by 7 bases, the J end by 4 bases, with 8 bases between. The chain is built from TRBV10-2 and TRBJ1-6, with a tentative D call TRBD1 (6 bases). The sample comprised peripheral blood. This sequence originates from a woman aged 18-29 years with acute or convalescent COVID-19. In DNA form, the CDR3 reads TGCGCCAGCACGAGGGGGTATAATTCACCCCTCCACTTT. It is translated as CASTRGYNSPLHF.